This TCR beta chain was identified during a study of blood T cell repertoires in COVID-19 (dated by TCRdb to the early 2020s). For the study in its entirety: Samples covering the acute and convalescent phases of COVID-19 were provided by collaborators in the United States, Italy and Spain. The material from the prospective study consisted of cDNA or gDNA derived from T cells, B-cell-depleted T cells, or PBMCs. Deeply sampled blood TCRbeta repertoires from subjects exposed to, actively infected with, or recovered from COVID-19 were included in the dataset. A freely available public database, intended as a resource for researchers studying the immune response to SARS-CoV-2, is where the repertoires were released. Samples came from the ongoing ImmuneRACE study (first 160 participants) plus 1,254 subjects from 6 global collaborators. A de-identified subject ID, COVID-19 status, age in years and sex were almost always included in the sample metadata. Where available, HLA class I and class II types were taken from metadata supplied by the sample provider and were not determined by assay-based typing.

Here is what the overall study found, with its caveats: The quantity of clinical and demographic metadata differed by source and by participant and was supplied without curation.

TCRbeta CDR3 regions were amplified from genomic DNA by means of the immunoSEQ Assay, a bias-controlled multiplex PCR. Processing in the source paper ran as follows. The number of nucleated cells in each sample was estimated from the amplification of reference gene primers within the assay. To quantify the absolute abundance of each unique TCRbeta CDR3 rearrangement, sequence reads were collapsed and filtered. For each sample, productive Simpson clonality was calculated by taking the square root of Simpson's diversity index across productive rearrangements. Drawn from immuneACCESS, this table holds only the in-frame rearrangements with V and J called that TCRdb kept. Clones are partly lost; checked studies trace under half to an unresolved V gene and leave the rest unexplained. Clone size and the V and J calls come from that table; the DNA yielded D and trimming. Counted in this sample were 250,000 to 350,000 clones; approximately 90% of them appeared once. The ten largest clonotypes hold just under 9% of the sample.

Enrolling through a virtual design, the prospective study's participants ranged in age from roughly 18 to 89 years and lived across 24 United States geographic areas. To assign participants to cohorts, the prospective study relied on clinical history that participants themselves reported in a screening survey and a study questionnaire. Recovered participants in ImmuneRACE Cohort 3 were defined by two consecutive negative NP/OP PCR tests, clearance by a healthcare professional, or resolution of symptoms. Each participant in the prospective study had whole blood, serum and a nasopharyngeal or oropharyngeal swab collected by mobile phlebotomists. Additional blood draws and questionnaires over a 2-month period could optionally be provided by prospective study participants. Blood samples from the prospective study were shipped frozen or at room temperature prior to DNA extraction. V and J are truncated by 3 bases and 5 bases respectively, leaving an intervening sequence of 8 bases. The CDR3, cysteine through phenylalanine, is 12 amino acids long. The DNA shown is the 36-base CDR3, in frame from base 1. The germline V gene sets CDR1 to SGDLS and CDR2 to YYNGEE.

To note about this clone: Which antigen it targets is not known. Nothing much larger sits one base from this clone, and base qualities are not available.

Sequencing was done on a sample of PBMCs or T cells enriched from blood (not recorded which). The sequence joins TRBV9 to TRBJ1-2; the D segment could be TRBD1, given 5 matching bases. The clonotype originates from a woman aged 18-30 years who had recovered from COVID-19. The CDR3 sequence is CASSGDSYGYTF. The DNA reads TGTGCCAGCAGCGGCGACAGTTATGGCTACACCTTC.